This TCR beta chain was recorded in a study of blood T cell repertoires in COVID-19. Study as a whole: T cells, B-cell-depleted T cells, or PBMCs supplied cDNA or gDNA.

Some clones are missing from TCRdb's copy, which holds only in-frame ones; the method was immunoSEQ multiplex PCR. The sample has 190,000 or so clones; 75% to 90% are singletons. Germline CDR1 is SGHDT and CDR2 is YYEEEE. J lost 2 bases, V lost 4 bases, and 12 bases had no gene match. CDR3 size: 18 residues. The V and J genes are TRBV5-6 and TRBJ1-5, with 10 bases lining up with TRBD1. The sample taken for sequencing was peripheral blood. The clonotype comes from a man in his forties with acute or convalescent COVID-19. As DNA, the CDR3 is TGTGCCAGCAGCCGCCGGGGACAGGGGCTCCCTGGCAATCAGCCCCAGCATTTT. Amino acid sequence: CASSRRGQGLPGNQPQHF. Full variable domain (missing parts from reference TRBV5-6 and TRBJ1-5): DAGVTQSPTHLIKTRGQQVTLRCSPKSGHDTVSWYQQALGQGPQFIFQYYEEEERQRGNFPDRFSGHQFPNYSSELNVNALLLGDSALYLCASSRRGQGLPGNQPQHFGDGTRLSIL.